This TCR beta chain was recovered during a study of T cells in tumors after PD-1 blockade. Whole-study findings and limits: Most post-therapy expanded exhausted CD8+ clones were new, undetected before treatment.

This clone was recorded once. The antigen remains undetermined. The time point here: second of two pre-therapy site-matched biopsies about 2 months apart. The CDR3 runs 15 residues. V lost 4 bases and J lost 2, with 16 bases in between. Germline-derived CDR1 and CDR2 are SGDLS and YYNGEE. Repertoires were generated with immunoSEQ multiplex PCR, while TCRdb's copy carries only in-frame clones and drops some. The sample lists about 2,000 clones, just under 75% occurring once. The sequencing here drew on tumor tissue, taken before anti-PD-1 treatment. The origin of this receptor is a human donor with basal cell carcinoma. This chain links TRBV9 with TRBJ2-7; possible D gene TRBD2, 7 bases. DNA of the CDR3: TGTGCCAGCAGCACTCATGCCGGGGGGCCCTACGAGCAGTACTTC. Translated, it gives CASSTHAGGPYEQYF.